Here is one T cell receptor beta chain with its context. Its antigen is unknown. The sample originates from a study of T cell responses to AZD1222 COVID-19 vaccine. General observations from the study: Possibly, clonal diversity was underestimated; donors were largely white British and included more females. Seropositive AZD1222 recipients at baseline numbered only five or six. Epitopes outside B.1.351 and B.1.1.7 mutated regions reportedly drew nearly half of spike TCRs. Spike regions recognized by vaccine-associated CD4 TCRs spanned the protein, led by 160-218 and 743-854.

Libraries were prepared by immunoSEQ multiplex PCR; TCRdb keeps only in-frame clonotypes and omits some of them. The sample contains 90,000 to 120,000 clones, about 89% of which appear only once. The CDR3 has 18 amino acids. CDR1 and CDR2 from the germline V gene are MNHEY and SVGEGT. With 1 base clipped from V and 3 bases from J, the junction kept 12 bases outside the gene matches. Source: peripheral blood, taken 28 days after the second AZD1222 dose. The chain joins TRBV6-2 or TRBV6-3 to TRBJ2-7; TRBD2 matches 10 bases. This TCR was sampled from an adult who received the AZD1222 COVID-19 vaccine. CDR3 DNA: TGTGCCAGCAGTTACTTCTCTAGCGGGAGTGTTTACGGCTACGAGCAGTACTTC. Translation gives CASSYFSSGSVYGYEQYF.